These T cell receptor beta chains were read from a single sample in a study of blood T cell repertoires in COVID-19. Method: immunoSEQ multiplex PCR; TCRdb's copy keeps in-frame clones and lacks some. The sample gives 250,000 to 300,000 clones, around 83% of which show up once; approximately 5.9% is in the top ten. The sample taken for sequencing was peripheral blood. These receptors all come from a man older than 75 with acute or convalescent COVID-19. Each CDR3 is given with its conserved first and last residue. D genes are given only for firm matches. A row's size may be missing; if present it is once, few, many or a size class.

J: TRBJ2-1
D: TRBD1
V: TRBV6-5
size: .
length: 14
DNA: TGTGCCAGCAGGAGGTCCAACAGGGGGACTGAGCAGTTCTTC
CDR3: CASRRSNRGTEQFF

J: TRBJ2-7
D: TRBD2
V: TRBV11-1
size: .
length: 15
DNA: TGTGCCAGCAGCCTCCTAGCGGGAGTCTCCTACGAGCAGTACTTC
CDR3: CASSLLAGVSYEQYF

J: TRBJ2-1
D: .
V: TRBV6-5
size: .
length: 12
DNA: TGTGCCAGCTTAAACACATACAATGAGCAGTTCTTC
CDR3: CASLNTYNEQFF

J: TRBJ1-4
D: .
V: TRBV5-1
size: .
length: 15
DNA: TGCGCCAGCAGCTGGGCGGGGGCAACTAATGAAAAACTGTTTTTT
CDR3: CASSWAGATNEKLFF

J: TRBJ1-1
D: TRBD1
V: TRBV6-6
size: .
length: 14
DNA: TGTGCCAGCAGTACGACAGGGGGGGAAACTGAAGCTTTCTTT
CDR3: CASSTTGGETEAFF

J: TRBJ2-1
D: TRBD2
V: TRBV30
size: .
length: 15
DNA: TGTGCCTGGAGTGTACGGCTAGCGGGTTCGAATGAGCAGTTCTTC
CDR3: CAWSVRLAGSNEQFF

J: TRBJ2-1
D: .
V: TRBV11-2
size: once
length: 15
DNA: TGTGCCAGCACGCTTTGGTGGGAGGTCTCTAATGAGCAGTTCTTC
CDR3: CASTLWWEVSNEQFF

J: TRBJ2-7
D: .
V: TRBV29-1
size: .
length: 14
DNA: TGCAGCGTTGGTTGGGGCGGACAATCCTACGAGCAGTACTTC
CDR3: CSVGWGGQSYEQYF

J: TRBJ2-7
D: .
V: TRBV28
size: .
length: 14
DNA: TGTGCCAGCAGCCTCGGGAGTGTAGATGACGAGCAGTACTTC
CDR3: CASSLGSVDDEQYF

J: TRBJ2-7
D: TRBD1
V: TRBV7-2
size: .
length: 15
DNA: TGTGCCAGCAGCAGAGACCCGGGACAGGCCTACGAGCAGTACTTC
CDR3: CASSRDPGQAYEQYF

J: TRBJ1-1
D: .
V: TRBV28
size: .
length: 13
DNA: TGTGCCAGCAGTCGCAGGGAGAACACTGAAGCTTTCTTT
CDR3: CASSRRENTEAFF

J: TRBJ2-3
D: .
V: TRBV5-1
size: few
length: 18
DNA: TGCGCCAGCAGCCCCACAGAATTCGCCCGGGCTAGCAGCGGTACGCAGTATTTT
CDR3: CASSPTEFARASSGTQYF

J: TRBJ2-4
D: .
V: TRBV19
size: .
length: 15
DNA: TGTGCCAGTAGTGCAGAATCTGTAGCCAAAAACATTCAGTACTTC
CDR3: CASSAESVAKNIQYF

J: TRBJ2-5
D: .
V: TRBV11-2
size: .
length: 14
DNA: TGTGCCAGCAGCCCAGACGACTTACAAGAGACCCAGTACTTC
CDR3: CASSPDDLQETQYF

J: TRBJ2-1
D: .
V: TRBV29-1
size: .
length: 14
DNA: TGCAGCGTCCACCGCGGGCAGGGGTGGAATGAGCAGTTCTTC
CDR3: CSVHRGQGWNEQFF

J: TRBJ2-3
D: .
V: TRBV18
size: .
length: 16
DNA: TGTGCCAGCTCACCACCCGGGACATCTAGCACAGATACGCAGTATTTT
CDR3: CASSPPGTSSTDTQYF

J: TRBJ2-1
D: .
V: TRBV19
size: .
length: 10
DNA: TGTGCCAGCGGCTACAATGAGCAGTTCTTC
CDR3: CASGYNEQFF

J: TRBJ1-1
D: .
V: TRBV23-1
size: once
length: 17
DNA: TGCGCCAGCAGTCAATCCCACCAGGCCAAATCTTACACTGAAGCTTTCTTT
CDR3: CASSQSHQAKSYTEAFF

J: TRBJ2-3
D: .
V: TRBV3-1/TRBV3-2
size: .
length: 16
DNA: TGTGCCAGCAGCCAAAGGGGCAGGCCTAGCACAGATACGCAGTATTTT
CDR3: CASSQRGRPSTDTQYF

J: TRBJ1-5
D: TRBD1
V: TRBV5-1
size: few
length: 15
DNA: TGCGCCAGCAGCCCGACAGGGGGCGGCAATCAGCCCCAGCATTTT
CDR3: CASSPTGGGNQPQHF

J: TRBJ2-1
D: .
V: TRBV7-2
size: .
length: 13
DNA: TGTGCCAGCACCTATTCCCTTAGCAATGAGCAGTTCTTC
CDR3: CASTYSLSNEQFF

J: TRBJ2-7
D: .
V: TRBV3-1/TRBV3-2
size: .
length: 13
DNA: TGTGCCAGCAGCCAATTGGCTAGGAACGAGCAGTACTTC
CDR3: CASSQLARNEQYF

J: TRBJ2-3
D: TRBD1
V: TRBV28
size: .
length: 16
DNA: TGTGCCAGCAGTTTATCAGGGGGCGGGGGCACAGATACGCAGTATTTT
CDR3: CASSLSGGGGTDTQYF

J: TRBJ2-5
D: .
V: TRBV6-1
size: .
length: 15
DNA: TGTGCCAGCAGTGAACCCGGGGTCCGTCGGGAGACCCAGTACTTC
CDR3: CASSEPGVRRETQYF

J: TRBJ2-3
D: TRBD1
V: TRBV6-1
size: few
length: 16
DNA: TGTGCCAGCAGTGGAAACAGGGGGCTAAGCACAGATACGCAGTATTTT
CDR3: CASSGNRGLSTDTQYF

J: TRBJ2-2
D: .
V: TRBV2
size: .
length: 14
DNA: TGTGCCAGCAGTGAAGTTGCTAGCCCTGGGGAGCTGTTTTTT
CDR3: CASSEVASPGELFF

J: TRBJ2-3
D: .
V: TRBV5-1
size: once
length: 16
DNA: TGCGCCAGCAGCTTGGTGGGCAGCAACCTTATAGATACGCAGTATTTT
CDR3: CASSLVGSNLIDTQYF

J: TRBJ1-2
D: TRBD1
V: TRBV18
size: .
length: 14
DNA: TGTGCCAGCTCGCCCGGGACAGGGAACTATGGCTACACCTTC
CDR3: CASSPGTGNYGYTF

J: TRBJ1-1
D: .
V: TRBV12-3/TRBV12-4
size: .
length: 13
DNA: TGTGCCAGCAGTTTGGAGCCGAACACTGAAGCTTTCTTT
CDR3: CASSLEPNTEAFF

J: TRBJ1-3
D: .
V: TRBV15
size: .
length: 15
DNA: TGTGCCACCAGCAGGGCGACAGGCTCTGGAAACACCATATATTTT
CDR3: CATSRATGSGNTIYF

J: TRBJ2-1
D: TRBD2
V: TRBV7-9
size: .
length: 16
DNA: TGTGCCAGCAGCCCCGGACTAGCGACCTCCTACAATGAGCAGTTCTTC
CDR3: CASSPGLATSYNEQFF

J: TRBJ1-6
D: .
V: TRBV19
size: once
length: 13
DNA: TGTGCCAGTAGTACGTCCGCGAATTCACCCCTCCACTTT
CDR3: CASSTSANSPLHF

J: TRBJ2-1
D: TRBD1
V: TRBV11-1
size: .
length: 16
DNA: TGTGCCAGCAGCCCAGACAGGGGAGGTTCCTACAATGAGCAGTTCTTC
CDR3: CASSPDRGGSYNEQFF

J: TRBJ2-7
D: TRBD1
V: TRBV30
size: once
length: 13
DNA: TGTGCCTCCATTCGGGACAGTTCCTACGAGCAGTACTTC
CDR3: CASIRDSSYEQYF

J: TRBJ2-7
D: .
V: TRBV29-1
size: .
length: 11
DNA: TGCAGCGTTGAACTCTCCTACGAGCAGTACTTC
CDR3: CSVELSYEQYF

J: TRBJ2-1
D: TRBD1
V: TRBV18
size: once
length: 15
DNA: TGTGCCAGCTCACCAGGGACAGGGTCCTACAATGAGCAGTTCTTC
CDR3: CASSPGTGSYNEQFF

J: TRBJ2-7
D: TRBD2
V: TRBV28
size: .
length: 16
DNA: TGTGCCAGCAGCCGCTCCACTGGCGGGAGTTTATACGAGCAGTACTTC
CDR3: CASSRSTGGSLYEQYF

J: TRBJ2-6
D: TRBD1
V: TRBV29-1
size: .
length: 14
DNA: TGCAGCGTCCGGACAGGGTCCGGGGCCAACGTCCTGACTTTC
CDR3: CSVRTGSGANVLTF

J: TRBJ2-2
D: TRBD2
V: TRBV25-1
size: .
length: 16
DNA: TGTGCCAGCACGACTAGCGGGAGAGTGAACACCGGGGAGCTGTTTTTT
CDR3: CASTTSGRVNTGELFF

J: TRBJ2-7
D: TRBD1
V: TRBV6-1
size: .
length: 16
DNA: TGTGCCAGCAGTGAAGCCGGGACAGGGTTCTCCTACGAGCAGTACTTC
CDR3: CASSEAGTGFSYEQYF

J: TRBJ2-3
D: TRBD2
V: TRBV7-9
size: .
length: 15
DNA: TGTGCCAGCAGCTTCGCGGGAGGCGGCACAGATACGCAGTATTTT
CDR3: CASSFAGGGTDTQYF

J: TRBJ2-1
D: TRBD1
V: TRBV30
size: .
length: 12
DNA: TGTGCCTGGGGACAGGGCTACAATGAGCAGTTCTTC
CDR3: CAWGQGYNEQFF

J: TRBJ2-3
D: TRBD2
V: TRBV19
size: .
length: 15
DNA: TGTGCCAGTAGTAATAGCGGGGGCCGCACAGATACGCAGTATTTT
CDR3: CASSNSGGRTDTQYF

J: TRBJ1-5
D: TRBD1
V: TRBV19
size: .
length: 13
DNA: TGTGCCAGCCGGGACAGGGATCTTCAGCCCCAGCATTTT
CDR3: CASRDRDLQPQHF

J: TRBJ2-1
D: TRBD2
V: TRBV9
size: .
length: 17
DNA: TGTGCCAGCAGCGCCCCGAGGTGGACTAGCGGGAACCTTGAGCAGTTCTTC
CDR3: CASSAPRWTSGNLEQFF

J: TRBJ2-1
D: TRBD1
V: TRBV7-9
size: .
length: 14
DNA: TGTGCCAGCAGCCGGACAGGGGGTGACAATGAGCAGTTCTTC
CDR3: CASSRTGGDNEQFF

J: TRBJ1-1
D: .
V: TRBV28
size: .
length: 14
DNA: TGTGCCAGCTCCCGCAACGCAAACAGGATTGAAGCTTTCTTT
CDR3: CASSRNANRIEAFF

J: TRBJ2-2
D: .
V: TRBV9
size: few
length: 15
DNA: TGTGCCAGCAGCCCCGAAGGAGGTAGATCCGGGGAGCTGTTTTTT
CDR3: CASSPEGGRSGELFF

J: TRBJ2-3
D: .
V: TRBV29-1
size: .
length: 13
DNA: TGCAGCGTTGCCCTCGGGTCCACAGATACGCAGTATTTT
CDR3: CSVALGSTDTQYF

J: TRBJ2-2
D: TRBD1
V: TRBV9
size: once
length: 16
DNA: TGTGCCAGCAGCGCCCACAGGGGGCCGAACACCGGGGAGCTGTTTTTT
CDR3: CASSAHRGPNTGELFF

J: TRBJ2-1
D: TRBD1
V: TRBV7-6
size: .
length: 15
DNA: TGTGCCAGCAGCTTAGCCACAGGGGTCTACAATGAGCAGTTCTTC
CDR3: CASSLATGVYNEQFF

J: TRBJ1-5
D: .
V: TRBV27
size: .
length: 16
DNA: TGTGCCAGCAGTTTATCAGGGGGTGGGGGCAATCAGCCCCAGCATTTT
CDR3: CASSLSGGGGNQPQHF

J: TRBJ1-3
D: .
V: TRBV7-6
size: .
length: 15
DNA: TGTGCCAGCAGCTTAGCGCCCGGGTACGGAAACACCATATATTTT
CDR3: CASSLAPGYGNTIYF

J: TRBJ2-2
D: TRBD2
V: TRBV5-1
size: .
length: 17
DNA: TGCGCCAGCAGCTTGGTAGCGGGCCCAAGGGGCACCGGGGAGCTGTTTTTT
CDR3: CASSLVAGPRGTGELFF

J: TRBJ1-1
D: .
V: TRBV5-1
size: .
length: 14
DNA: TGCGCCAGCAGCTTGCTGCAGGGCGACACTGAAGCTTTCTTT
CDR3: CASSLLQGDTEAFF

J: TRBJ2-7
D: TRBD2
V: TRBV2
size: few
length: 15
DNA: TGTGCCAGCAGTGTTGAAGCGGGAGAGGGCTACGAGCAGTACTTC
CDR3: CASSVEAGEGYEQYF

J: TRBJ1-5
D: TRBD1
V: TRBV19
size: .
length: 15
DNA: TGTGCCAGTAGTGTGACAGGGGGGGGAAGTCAGCCCCAGCATTTT
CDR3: CASSVTGGGSQPQHF